Listed below are T cell receptor beta chains from one sample, sequenced in a study of shared clonotypes between healthy human individuals. Clones were sequenced by immunoSEQ multiplex PCR, and TCRdb holds only the in-frame ones, with some missing. Among roughly 2.1 million clones listed, more than 85% were seen once. Sample: naive CD8+ T cells from PBMCs. These receptors were obtained from a man between 18 and 29 years old in good health. Some clones in this sample may be carry-over from other donors' samples. Both conserved end residues are part of each CDR3. D genes are given only for firm matches. Clone size is stated in some rows and not others, as once, few, many or a class when expanded.

j_call d_call v_call clone_size cdr3_nt cdr3_aa
TRBJ2-1 - TRBV18 - TGTGCCAGCTCGCCTGCGAAGGGCGTATACAATGAGCAGTTCTTC CASSPAKGVYNEQFF
TRBJ2-1 - TRBV18 - TGTGCCAGCTCACTAACCAACACGGGTGAGCAGTTCTTC CASSLTNTGEQFF
TRBJ2-1 TRBD1 TRBV7-8 - TGTGCCAGCAGCCCCAGTCGGGACAGGAGCAGTAACAATGAGCAGTTCTTC CASSPSRDRSSNNEQFF
TRBJ1-2 TRBD1 TRBV7-2 - TGTGCCAGCAGCGCGACAGGGAGTGGCTACACCTTC CASSATGSGYTF
TRBJ2-7 TRBD2 TRBV7-8 - TGTGCCAGCAGCCCGGGACTAGCGGGAGCCTACGAGCAGTACTTC CASSPGLAGAYEQYF
TRBJ2-4 - TRBV4-2 - TGTGCCAGCAGCCAAGAAGGTCCATGGGGGGAGGCCAAAAACATTCAGTACTTC CASSQEGPWGEAKNIQYF
TRBJ1-2 TRBD1 TRBV28 - TGTGCCAGCCAAGTGGACAGGGGGTCAGCTAACTATGGCTACACCTTC CASQVDRGSANYGYTF
TRBJ2-1 TRBD1 TRBV7-9 - TGTGCCAGCAGCTTAACAGGGGGCTATGAGCAGTTCTTC CASSLTGGYEQFF
TRBJ2-7 TRBD1 TRBV11-3 - TGTGCCAGCAGCCCGGATTCCGGGACAGGGGTTTTCGAGCAGTACTTC CASSPDSGTGVFEQYF
TRBJ2-7 TRBD2 TRBV13 - TGTGCCAGCAGCACCTCCGGGACTATGACCTACGAGCAGTACTTC CASSTSGTMTYEQYF
TRBJ1-5 TRBD1 TRBV9 once TGTGCCAGCAGCGAGGGACAGGGTTATCAGCCCCAGCATTTT CASSEGQGYQPQHF
TRBJ2-7 - TRBV5-5 - TGTGCCAGCAGCTTGGAGGGATTCGGCTACGAGCAGTACTTC CASSLEGFGYEQYF
TRBJ2-5 TRBD1 TRBV27 - TGTGCCAGCAGTACAATCGGGACAGGGGGTTTTAGCCAGTACTTC CASSTIGTGGFSQYF
TRBJ2-7 TRBD1 TRBV9 - TGTGCCAGCAGCCCCGGGACAGGGAGGGGTGAGCAGTACTTC CASSPGTGRGEQYF
TRBJ2-3 - TRBV6-1 - TGTGCCAGCAGAGGACGATCTAGCACAGATACGCAGTATTTT CASRGRSSTDTQYF
TRBJ1-2 - TRBV27 once TGTGCCAGCAGTTTATCGGCCAGCGCGAGATTGGGCTACACCTTC CASSLSASARLGYTF
TRBJ2-1 - TRBV5-8 - TGTGCCAGCAGCCCCTCGGGACCCAGCAATGAGCAGTTCTTC CASSPSGPSNEQFF
TRBJ2-7 - TRBV19 - TGTGCCAGTAGTGTTGACGGTGCCTACGAGCAGTACTTC CASSVDGAYEQYF
TRBJ1-3 TRBD1 TRBV10-2 - TGCGCCAGCAGACAGACAGGGAGTGGAAACACCATATATTTT CASRQTGSGNTIYF
TRBJ2-3 - TRBV19 - TGTGCCAGTAGTATAAACGCGAGAACCACAGATACGCAGTATTTT CASSINARTTDTQYF
TRBJ2-5 - TRBV7-9 once TGTGCCAGCAGCTTAGCCCTAGGCCCCCTCGGAGAGACCCAGTACTTC CASSLALGPLGETQYF
TRBJ2-7 TRBD2 TRBV19 few TGTGCCAGTAGTTCCCCCTTCCTAGCGGGGACATACGAGCAGTACTTC CASSSPFLAGTYEQYF
TRBJ2-7 TRBD2 TRBV28 - TGTGCCAGCAGTTTTGGTTTTAGGACTAGCGGGAACGAGCAGTACTTC CASSFGFRTSGNEQYF
TRBJ2-6 - TRBV7-9 - TGTGCCAGCAGCTTCGGGGCGGTTGGGGCCAACGTCCTGACTTTC CASSFGAVGANVLTF
TRBJ2-3 TRBD2 TRBV7-9 - TGTGCCAGCAGGGGGACTAGCGGGGACGACGATACGCAGTATTTT CASRGTSGDDDTQYF
TRBJ2-1 - TRBV7-9 - TGTGCCAGCAGCCACGGGAGTGGCAATGAGCAGTTCTTC CASSHGSGNEQFF
TRBJ2-7 - TRBV6-1 - TGTGCCAGCAGAGCCAGCAGGCCCTACGAGCAGTACTTC CASRASRPYEQYF
TRBJ2-7 - TRBV27 - TGTGCCAGCAGCCCCGATGTCGGGAGCTCCTACGAGCAGTACTTC CASSPDVGSSYEQYF
TRBJ2-2 - TRBV9 - TGTGCCAGCAGCGTAGGATTCCAGGCCTTGACCGGGGAGCTGTTTTTT CASSVGFQALTGELFF